A single sample gave rise to the 4 T cell receptor beta chains below, sequenced in a study of cytomegalovirus exposure and HLA in healthy donors. The PCR contained 60 Vbeta and 13 Jbeta primers. Clones were read by immunoSEQ multiplex PCR, and TCRdb kept only the in-frame ones, dropping some. The repertoire holds some 180,000 clones, with 77% as singletons. The sequenced sample was PBMCs. These receptors were collected from a woman in her sixties in good health and CMV-seropositive.

A few counts support this clone. The gene calls are TRBV15 and TRBJ1-6; a weak D match, TRBD1 (5 bases). Between the trimmed V and J ends, which lost 10 bases and 3 bases, there was a span of 13 bases. The CDR3 has 14 amino acids. In germline, CDR1 is LNHNV, CDR2 YYDKDF (reference sequence). Written as DNA, the CDR3 is TGTGCCAGCAAATTGCAGGGCTATAATTCACCCCTCCACTTT. Translation gives CASKLQGYNSPLHF.

The chain joins TRBV11-3 to TRBJ2-1, with TRBD1 matching over 8 bases. Losses at the gene ends were 3 bases for V and 5 bases for J; bases not matched to a gene: 6. The CDR3 extends over 15 amino acids. CDR1 and CDR2 from the germline V gene are SGHNT and YENEEA. For the CDR3, the DNA is TGTGCCAGCAGCTTCCAGGGGGCTTTACACAATGAGCAGTTCTTC. As protein: CASSFQGALHNEQFF.

The gene calls are TRBV21-1 and TRBJ2-7; the table calls TRBD1, which could not be checked here. TRBV21-1 is a pseudogene segment. The CDR3 totals 14 residues. The CDR3: CASSNTHRGHEQYF. The CDR3 DNA sequence: TGTGCCAGCAGCAACACGCACAGGGGGCACGAGCAGTACTTC.

This clone was observed a handful of times. The chain recombines TRBV2 with TRBJ1-5, with D hard to call. Germline CDR1 is SNHLY and CDR2 is FYNNEI. The germline V and J ends were trimmed by 4 bases and 5 bases, with 9 bases remaining between them. CDR3 length: 13 amino acids. CDR3 residues: CASSAFEDQPQHF. The CDR3 DNA follows: TGTGCCAGCAGTGCCTTCGAGGATCAGCCCCAGCATTTT.